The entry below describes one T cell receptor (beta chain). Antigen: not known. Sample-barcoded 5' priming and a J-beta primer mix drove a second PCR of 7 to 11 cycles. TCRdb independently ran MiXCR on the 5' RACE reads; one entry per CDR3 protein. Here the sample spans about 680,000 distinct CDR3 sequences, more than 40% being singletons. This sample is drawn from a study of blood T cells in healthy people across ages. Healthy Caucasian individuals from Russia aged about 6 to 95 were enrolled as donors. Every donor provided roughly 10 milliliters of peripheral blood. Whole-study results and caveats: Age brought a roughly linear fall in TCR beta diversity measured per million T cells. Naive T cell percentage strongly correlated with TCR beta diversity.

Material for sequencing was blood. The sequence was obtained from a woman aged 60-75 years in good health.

The CDR3 reads CASSLPGQEQFF. The CDR3, as DNA: TGTGCCAGCAGTTTACCGGGTCAGGAGCAGTTCTTC. The chain uses TRBV28 and TRBJ2-1, with D hard to call. V lost 2 bases and J lost 10, with 9 bases in between. In germline, CDR1 is MDHEN, CDR2 SYDVKM. This CDR3 is built from 12 residues.